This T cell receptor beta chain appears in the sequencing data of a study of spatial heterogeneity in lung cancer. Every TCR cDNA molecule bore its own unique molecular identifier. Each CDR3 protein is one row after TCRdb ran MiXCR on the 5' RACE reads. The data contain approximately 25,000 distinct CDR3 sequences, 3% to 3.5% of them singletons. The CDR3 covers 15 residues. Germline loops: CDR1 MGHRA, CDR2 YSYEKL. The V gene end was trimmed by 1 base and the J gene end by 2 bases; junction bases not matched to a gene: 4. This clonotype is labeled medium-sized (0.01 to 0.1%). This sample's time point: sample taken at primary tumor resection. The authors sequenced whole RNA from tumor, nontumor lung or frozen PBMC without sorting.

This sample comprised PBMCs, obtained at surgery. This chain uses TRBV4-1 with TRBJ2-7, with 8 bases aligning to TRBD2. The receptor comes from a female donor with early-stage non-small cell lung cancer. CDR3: CASSQGLANTYEQYF. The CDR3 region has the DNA TGCGCCAGCAGCCAAGGACTAGCGAATACCTACGAGCAGTACTTC.